The T cell receptor beta chain under discussion was sequenced for a study of molecular identifiers for immune sequencing clone quantification. TCRdb analysed the PCR reads with MiXCR anew, one entry per CDR3 protein. The table includes about half a million distinct CDR3 sequences, 20% to 25% detected once. Naive CD8 library inputs spanned about 19,000 to 1,000,000 sorted cells and 10%, 30% or 50% RNA. Naive CD8 T cells were FACS-sorted by CD8+CD4-CCR7+CD45RA+ markers. This clonotype was found a few times. The sequencing input was naive CD8+ T cells from blood, with Jurkat cell RNA spiked in. Noted subset: FACS-sorted CD8+CD4-CCR7+CD45RA+ naive T cells. The clonotype originates from a human donor in good health. Some libraries in this study had Jurkat cell RNA spiked in.

CDR3 protein: CASSPRDQGVENNEQFF. The DNA for the CDR3 is TGTGCCAGCAGCCCACGGGATCAGGGAGTGGAGAACAATGAGCAGTTCTTC. The J gene is TRBJ2-1, the V gene TRBV7-9; either TRBD1 or TRBD2 may supply D (5 bases each). This CDR3 comprises 17 residues. The germline V gene encodes CDR1 SEHNR and CDR2 FQNEAQ (reference sequence). V lost 5 bases and J 5 bases, leaving 22 bases between the germline ends. Using reference TRBV7-9 and TRBJ2-1 for the parts outside the CDR3, the full variable domain is DTGVSQNPRHKITKRGQNVTFRCDPISEHNRLYWYRQTLGQGPEFLTYFQNEAQLEKSRLLSDRFSAERPKGSFSTLEIQRTEQGDSAMYLCASSPRDQGVENNEQFFGPGTRLTVL.